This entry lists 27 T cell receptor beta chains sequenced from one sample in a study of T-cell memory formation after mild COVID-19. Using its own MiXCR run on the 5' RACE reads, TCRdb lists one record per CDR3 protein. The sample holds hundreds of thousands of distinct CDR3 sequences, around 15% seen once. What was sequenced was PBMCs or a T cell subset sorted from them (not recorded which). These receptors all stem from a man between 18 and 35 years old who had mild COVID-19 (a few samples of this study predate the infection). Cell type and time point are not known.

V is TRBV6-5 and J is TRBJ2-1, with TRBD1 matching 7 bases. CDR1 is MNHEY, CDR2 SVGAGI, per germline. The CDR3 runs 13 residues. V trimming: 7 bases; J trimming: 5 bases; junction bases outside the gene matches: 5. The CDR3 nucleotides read TGTGCCAGCACCGGGACAGTAGACAATGAGCAGTTCTTC. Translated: CASTGTVDNEQFF.

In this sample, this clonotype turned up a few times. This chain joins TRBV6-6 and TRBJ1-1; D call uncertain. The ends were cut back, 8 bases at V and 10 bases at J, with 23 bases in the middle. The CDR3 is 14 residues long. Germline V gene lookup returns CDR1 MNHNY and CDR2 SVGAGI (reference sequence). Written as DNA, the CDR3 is TGTGCCAGCCACCCCGGACGGGGATGGGGTGTAGCTTTCTTT. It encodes CASHPGRGWGVAFF.

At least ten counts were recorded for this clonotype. The DNA of the CDR3 is TGTGCCAGTGGACAGGGATTGAACACTGAAGCTTTCTTT. This translates into CASGQGLNTEAFF. The J gene is TRBJ1-1, the V gene TRBV19; TRBD1 agrees at 8 bases. With V trimmed by 8 bases and J by 0 bases, 2 bases remained unmatched. The V gene's germline CDR1 is LNHDA and CDR2 SQIVND (reference sequence). This CDR3 spans 13 amino acids.

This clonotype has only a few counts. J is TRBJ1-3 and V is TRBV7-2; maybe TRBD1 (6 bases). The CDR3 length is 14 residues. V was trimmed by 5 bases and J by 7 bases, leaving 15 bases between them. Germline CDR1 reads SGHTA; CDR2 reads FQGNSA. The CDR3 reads CASSRFGGANTIYF. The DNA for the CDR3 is TGTGCCAGCAGCCGATTCGGGGGCGCGAACACCATATATTTT.

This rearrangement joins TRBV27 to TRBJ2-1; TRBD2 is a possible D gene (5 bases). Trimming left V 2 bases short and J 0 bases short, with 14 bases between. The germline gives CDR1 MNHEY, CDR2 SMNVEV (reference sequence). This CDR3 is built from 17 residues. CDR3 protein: CASSLGSSFSSYNEQFF. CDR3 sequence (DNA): TGTGCCAGCAGTTTAGGTTCTAGCTTTAGCTCCTACAATGAGCAGTTCTTC.

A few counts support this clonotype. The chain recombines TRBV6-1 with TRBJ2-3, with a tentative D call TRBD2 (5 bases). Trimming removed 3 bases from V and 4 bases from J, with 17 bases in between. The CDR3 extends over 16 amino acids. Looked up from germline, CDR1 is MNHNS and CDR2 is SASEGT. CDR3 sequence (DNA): TGTGCCAGCAGTGAGCCCCGGGCGAGGGTCTCAGATACGCAGTATTTT. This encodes CASSEPRARVSDTQYF.

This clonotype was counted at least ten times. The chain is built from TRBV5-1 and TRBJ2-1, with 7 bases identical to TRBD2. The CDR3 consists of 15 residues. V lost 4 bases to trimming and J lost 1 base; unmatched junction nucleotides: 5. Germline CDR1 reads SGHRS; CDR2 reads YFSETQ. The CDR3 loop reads CASSGRDRSYNEQFF. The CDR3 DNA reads TGCGCCAGCAGCGGGAGGGATAGGTCCTACAATGAGCAGTTCTTC.

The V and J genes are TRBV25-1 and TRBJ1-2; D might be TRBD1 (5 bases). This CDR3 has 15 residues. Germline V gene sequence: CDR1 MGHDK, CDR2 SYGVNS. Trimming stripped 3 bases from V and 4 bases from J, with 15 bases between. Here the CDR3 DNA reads TGTGCCAGCAGTGAGCAAGGGGCATCGGGCTATGGCTACACCTTC. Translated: CASSEQGASGYGYTF.

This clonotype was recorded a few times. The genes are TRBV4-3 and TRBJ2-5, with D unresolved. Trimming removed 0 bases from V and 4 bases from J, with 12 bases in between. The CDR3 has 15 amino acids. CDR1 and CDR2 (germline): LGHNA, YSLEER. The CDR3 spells CASSQDRYRVETQYF. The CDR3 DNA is TGCGCCAGCAGCCAAGATAGGTACCGAGTAGAGACCCAGTACTTC.

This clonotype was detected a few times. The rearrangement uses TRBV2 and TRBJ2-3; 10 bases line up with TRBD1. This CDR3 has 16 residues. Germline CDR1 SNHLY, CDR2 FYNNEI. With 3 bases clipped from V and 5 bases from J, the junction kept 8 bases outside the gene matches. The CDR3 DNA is TGTGCCAGCAGTGACCCCGCCGGGACAGGGGTAGATACGCAGTATTTT. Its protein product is CASSDPAGTGVDTQYF. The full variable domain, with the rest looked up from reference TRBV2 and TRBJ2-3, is EPEVTQTPSHQVTQMGQEVILRCVPISNHLYFYWYRQILGQKVEFLVSFYNNEISEKSEIFDDQFSVERPDGSNFTLKIRSTKLEDSAMYFCASSDPAGTGVDTQYFGPGTRLTVL.

The CDR3 bases are TGCGCCAGCAGCCAAGTTGGGGGGTATTTTGGAGCTGAAGCTTTCTTT. Residues: CASSQVGGYFGAEAFF. This sequence joins TRBV4-1 and TRBJ1-1; D possibly corresponds to TRBD1 (5 bases). Between the trimmed V and J ends, which lost 1 base and 6 bases, there was a span of 18 bases. Germline loops: CDR1 MGHRA, CDR2 YSYEKL. This CDR3 region has 16 residues.

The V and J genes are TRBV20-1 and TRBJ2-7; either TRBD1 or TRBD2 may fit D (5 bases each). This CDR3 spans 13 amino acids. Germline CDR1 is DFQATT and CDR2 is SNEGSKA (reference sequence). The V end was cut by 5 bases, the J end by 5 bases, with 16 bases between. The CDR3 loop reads CSAGYRDGDEQYV. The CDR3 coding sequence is TGCAGTGCTGGTTACCGGGACGGTGACGAGCAGTACGTC.

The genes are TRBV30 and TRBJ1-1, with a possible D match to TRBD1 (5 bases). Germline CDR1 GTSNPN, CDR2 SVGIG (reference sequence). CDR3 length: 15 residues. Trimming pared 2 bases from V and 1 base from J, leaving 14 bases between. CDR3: CAWSLRGGSNTEAFF. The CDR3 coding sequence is TGTGCCTGGAGTCTCCGGGGGGGGTCGAACACTGAAGCTTTCTTT. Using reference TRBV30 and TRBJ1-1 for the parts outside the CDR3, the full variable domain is SQTIHQWPATLVQPVGSPLSLECTVEGTSNPNLYWYRQAAGRGLQLLFYSVGIGQISSEVPQNLSASRPQDRQFILSSKKLLLSDSGFYLCAWSLRGGSNTEAFFGQGTRLTVV.

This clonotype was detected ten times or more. CDR3 nucleotides: TGCGCCAGCAGCTCAGCAACGTTTCAAGAGGATAAGCAGTTCTTC. This gives the protein CASSSATFQEDKQFF. The chain couples TRBV5-1 to TRBJ2-1; D remains ambiguous. The CDR3 spans 15 residues. The V gene lost 3 bases and the J gene lost 11 bases, with 21 bases spanning the gap. Looked up from germline, CDR1 is SGHRS and CDR2 is YFSETQ.

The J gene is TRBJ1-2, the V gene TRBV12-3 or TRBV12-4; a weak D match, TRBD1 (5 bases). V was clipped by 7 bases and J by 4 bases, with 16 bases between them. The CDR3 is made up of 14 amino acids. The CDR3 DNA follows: TGTGCCAGCACCGACCGGGGCAGCTCCTATGGCTACACCTTC. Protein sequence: CASTDRGSSYGYTF.

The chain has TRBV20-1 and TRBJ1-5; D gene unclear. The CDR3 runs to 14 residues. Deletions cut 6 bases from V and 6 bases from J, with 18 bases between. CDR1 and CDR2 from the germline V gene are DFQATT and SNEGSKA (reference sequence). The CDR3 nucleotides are TGCAGTGCCCCCACCCGGGCCCAAAGTCAGCCCCAGCATTTT. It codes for CSAPTRAQSQPQHF.

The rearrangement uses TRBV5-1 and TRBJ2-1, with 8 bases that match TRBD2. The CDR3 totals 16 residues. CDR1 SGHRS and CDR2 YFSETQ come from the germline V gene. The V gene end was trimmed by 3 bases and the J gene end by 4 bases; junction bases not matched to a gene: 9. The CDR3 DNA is TGCGCCAGCAGCTCCCTAGCGGGCGCGAAATACAATGAGCAGTTCTTC. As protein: CASSSLAGAKYNEQFF.

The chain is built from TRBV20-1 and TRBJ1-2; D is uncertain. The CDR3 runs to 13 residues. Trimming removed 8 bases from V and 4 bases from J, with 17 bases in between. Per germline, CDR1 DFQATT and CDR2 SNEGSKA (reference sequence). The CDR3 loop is CSNRDAVGYGYTF. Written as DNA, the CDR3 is TGCAGTAATCGGGATGCGGTGGGCTATGGCTACACCTTC.

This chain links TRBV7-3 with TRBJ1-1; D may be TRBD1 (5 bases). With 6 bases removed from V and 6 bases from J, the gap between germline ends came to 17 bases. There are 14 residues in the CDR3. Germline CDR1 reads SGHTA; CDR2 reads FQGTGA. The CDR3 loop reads CASRGGARTAEAFF. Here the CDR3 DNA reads TGTGCCAGCAGGGGAGGGGCTCGGACGGCTGAAGCTTTCTTT.

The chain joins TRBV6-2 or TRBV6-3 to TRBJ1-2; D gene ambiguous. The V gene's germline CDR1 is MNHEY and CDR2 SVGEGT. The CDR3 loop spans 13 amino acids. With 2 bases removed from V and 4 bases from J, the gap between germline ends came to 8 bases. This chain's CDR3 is CASSYMGLYGYTF. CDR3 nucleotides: TGTGCCAGCAGTTACATGGGTCTCTATGGCTACACCTTC.

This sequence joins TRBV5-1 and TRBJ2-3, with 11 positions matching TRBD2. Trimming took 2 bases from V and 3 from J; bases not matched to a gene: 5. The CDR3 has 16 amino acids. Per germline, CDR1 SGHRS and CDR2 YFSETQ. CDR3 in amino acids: CASSFGSGGGTDTQYF. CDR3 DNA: TGCGCCAGCAGCTTTGGTAGCGGGGGGGGAACAGATACGCAGTATTTT.

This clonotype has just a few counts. CDR3: CASSYSVSAGRMDGYTF. The CDR3 DNA sequence: TGTGCCAGCAGTTATAGTGTCTCGGCAGGGAGGATGGATGGCTACACCTTC. V gene TRBV6-5 combines with J gene TRBJ1-2; D might be TRBD1 (5 bases). Looked up from germline, CDR1 is MNHEY and CDR2 is SVGAGI. The germline V and J ends were trimmed by 3 bases and 6 bases, with 23 bases remaining between them. The CDR3 has 17 residues.

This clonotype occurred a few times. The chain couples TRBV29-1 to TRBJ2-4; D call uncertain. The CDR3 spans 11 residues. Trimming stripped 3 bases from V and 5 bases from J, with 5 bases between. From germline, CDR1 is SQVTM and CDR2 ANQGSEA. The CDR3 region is CSVDEQNIQYF. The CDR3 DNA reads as TGCAGCGTTGATGAGCAAAACATTCAGTACTTC. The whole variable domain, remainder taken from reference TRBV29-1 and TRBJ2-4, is SAVISQKPSRDICQRGTSLTIQCQVDSQVTMMFWYRQQPGQSLTLIATANQGSEATYESGFVIDKFPISRPNLTFSTLTVSNMSPEDSSIYLCSVDEQNIQYFGAGTRLSVL.

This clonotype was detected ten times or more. This chain's CDR3 is CASSWDTDQPQHF. The CDR3 DNA sequence: TGCGCCAGCAGCTGGGACACCGATCAGCCCCAGCATTTT. The J gene is TRBJ1-5, the V gene TRBV5-1; perhaps TRBD1 as D (6 bases). Germline V CDR1 and CDR2: SGHRS, YFSETQ. V lost 3 bases and J 5 bases, leaving 9 bases between the germline ends. The CDR3 covers 13 residues.

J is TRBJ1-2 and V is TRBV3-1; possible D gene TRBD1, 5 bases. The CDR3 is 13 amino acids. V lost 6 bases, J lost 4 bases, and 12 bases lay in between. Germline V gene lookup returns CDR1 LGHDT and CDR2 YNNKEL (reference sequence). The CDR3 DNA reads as TGTGCCAGCAGGACAGCATTTTGCTATGGCTACACCTTC. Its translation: CASRTAFCYGYTF.

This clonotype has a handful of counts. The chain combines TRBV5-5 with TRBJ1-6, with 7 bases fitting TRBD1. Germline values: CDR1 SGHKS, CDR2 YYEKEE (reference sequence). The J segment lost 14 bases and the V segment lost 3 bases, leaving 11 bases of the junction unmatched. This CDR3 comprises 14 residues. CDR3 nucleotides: TGTGCCAGCAGCTATAGTACAGGGGAGGCAGCCCTCCACTTT. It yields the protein CASSYSTGEAALHF.

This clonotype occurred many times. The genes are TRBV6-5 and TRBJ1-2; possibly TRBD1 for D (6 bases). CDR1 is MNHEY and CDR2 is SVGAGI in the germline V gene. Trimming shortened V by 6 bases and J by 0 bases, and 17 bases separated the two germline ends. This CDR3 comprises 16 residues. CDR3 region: CASRDRSATSNYGYTF. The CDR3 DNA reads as TGTGCCAGCAGAGACAGGTCCGCCACATCTAACTATGGCTACACCTTC.